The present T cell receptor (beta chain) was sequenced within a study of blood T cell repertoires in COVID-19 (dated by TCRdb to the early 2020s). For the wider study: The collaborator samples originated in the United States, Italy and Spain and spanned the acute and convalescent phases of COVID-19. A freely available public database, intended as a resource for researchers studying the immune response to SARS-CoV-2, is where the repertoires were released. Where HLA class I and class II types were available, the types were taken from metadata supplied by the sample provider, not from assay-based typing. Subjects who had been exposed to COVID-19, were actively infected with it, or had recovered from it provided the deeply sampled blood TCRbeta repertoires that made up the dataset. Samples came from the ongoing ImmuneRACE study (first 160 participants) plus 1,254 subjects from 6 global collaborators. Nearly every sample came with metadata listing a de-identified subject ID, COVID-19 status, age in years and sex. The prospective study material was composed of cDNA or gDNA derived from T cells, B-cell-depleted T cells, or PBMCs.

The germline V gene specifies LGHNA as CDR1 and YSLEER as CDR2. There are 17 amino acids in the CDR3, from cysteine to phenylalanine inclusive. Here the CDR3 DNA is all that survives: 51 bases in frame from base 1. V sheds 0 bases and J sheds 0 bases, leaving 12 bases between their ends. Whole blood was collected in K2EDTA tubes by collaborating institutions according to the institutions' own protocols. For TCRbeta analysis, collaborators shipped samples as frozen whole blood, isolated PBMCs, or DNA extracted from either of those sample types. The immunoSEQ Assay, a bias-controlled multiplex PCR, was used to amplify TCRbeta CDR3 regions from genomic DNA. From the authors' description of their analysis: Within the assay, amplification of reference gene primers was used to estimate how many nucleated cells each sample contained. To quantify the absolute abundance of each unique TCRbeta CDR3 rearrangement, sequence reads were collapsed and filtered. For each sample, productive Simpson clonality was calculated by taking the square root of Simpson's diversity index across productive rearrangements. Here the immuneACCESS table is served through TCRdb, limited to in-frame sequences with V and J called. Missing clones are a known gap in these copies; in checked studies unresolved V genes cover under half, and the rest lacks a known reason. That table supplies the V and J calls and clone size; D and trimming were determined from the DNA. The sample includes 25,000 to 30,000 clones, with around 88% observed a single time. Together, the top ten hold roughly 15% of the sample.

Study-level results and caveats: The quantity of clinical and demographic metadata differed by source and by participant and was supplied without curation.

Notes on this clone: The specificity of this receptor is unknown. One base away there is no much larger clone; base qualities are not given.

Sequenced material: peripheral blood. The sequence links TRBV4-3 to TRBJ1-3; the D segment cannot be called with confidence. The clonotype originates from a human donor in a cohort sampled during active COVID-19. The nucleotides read TGCGCCAGCAGCCAAGATCCCCCAGGCAGCTCTGGAAACACCATATATTTT. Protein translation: CASSQDPPGSSGNTIYF.